Listed here are 11 T cell receptor beta chains from one sample, sequenced in a study of shared clonotypes between healthy human individuals. The assay was immunoSEQ multiplex PCR, and TCRdb's table has in-frame clones only and misses some. The profile shows 980,000 or so clones, more than 75% of them singletons. Source material: memory CD4+ T cells sorted from blood. The subset: CD45RA-negative fraction. The receptors were gathered from a man younger than 30 in good health.

V and J are TRBV19 and TRBJ2-5; 7 bases fit TRBD1. Per the germline V gene, CDR1 is LNHDA and CDR2 is SQIVND (reference sequence). This CDR3 is 13 amino acids long. The V gene end was trimmed by 4 bases and the J gene end by 4 bases; junction bases not matched to a gene: 3. CDR3 sequence (DNA): TGTGCCAGTAGTAGGGCAGGGGGAGAGACCCAGTACTTC. The encoded protein is CASSRAGGETQYF. Supplemented by reference TRBV19 and TRBJ2-5, the full variable domain reads DGGITQSPKYLFRKEGQNVTLSCEQNLNHDAMYWYRQDPGQGLRLIYYSQIVNDFQKGDIAEGYSVSREKKESFPLTVTSAQKNPTAFYLCASSRAGGETQYFGPGTRLLVL.

This clone has just a few counts. The gene calls are TRBV15 and TRBJ2-2; a weak D match, TRBD1 (6 bases). Trimming shortened V by 1 base and J by 0 bases, and 9 bases separated the two germline ends. CDR1 is LNHNV and CDR2 is YYDKDF in the germline V gene (reference sequence). This CDR3 is built from 16 residues. The CDR3 loop reads CATSRAQGPNTGELFF. The DNA of the CDR3 is TGTGCCACCAGCAGAGCACAGGGACCGAACACCGGGGAGCTGTTTTTT.

The rearrangement joins TRBV6-5 to TRBJ1-2; tentatively, D is TRBD1 (5 bases). The germline V gene encodes CDR1 MNHEY and CDR2 SVGAGI. V lost 7 bases and J 8 bases, leaving 17 bases between the germline ends. The CDR3 contains 13 residues. The CDR3: CASKRDGIGGYTF. In nucleotides, the CDR3 is TGTGCCAGCAAGAGGGACGGAATAGGCGGCTACACCTTC.

V gene TRBV9 combines with J gene TRBJ2-3, with 7 nucleotides matching TRBD1. The CDR3 length is 16 residues. In germline, CDR1 is SGDLS, CDR2 YYNGEE. The J segment lost 0 bases and the V segment lost 3 bases, leaving 7 bases of the junction unmatched. CDR3 sequence reads: CASSGQTGASTDTQYF. CDR3 DNA: TGTGCCAGCAGCGGTCAAACAGGGGCCAGCACAGATACGCAGTATTTT.

With regard to this clone: The same CDR3 is also encoded by other DNA sequences in this sample. This chain connects TRBV15 to TRBJ2-5, with TRBD1 matching over 9 bases. Trimming took 3 bases from V and 5 from J; bases not matched to a gene: 4. CDR3 size: 14 residues. CDR1 is LNHNV, CDR2 YYDKDF, per germline (reference sequence). CDR3 nucleotides: TGTGCCACCAGCAGGGACAGGGGAGGCGAGACCCAGTACTTC. Translating gives CATSRDRGGETQYF.

The table lists this clone with a few counts. The chain carries TRBV7-3 and TRBJ1-2; tentatively, D is TRBD1 (5 bases). This CDR3 spans 13 amino acids. The ends were cut back, 5 bases at V and 6 bases at J, with 13 bases in the middle. Germline assignment: CDR1 SGHTA and CDR2 FQGTGA. This CDR3 is CASSPSGRDGYTF. The CDR3 DNA reads as TGTGCCAGCAGCCCTTCAGGGAGAGATGGCTACACCTTC.

The table lists this clone with a few counts. Other nucleotide sequences in the sample specify the same CDR3. This chain uses TRBV2 with TRBJ1-2, with a tentative D call TRBD1 (6 bases). The CDR3 is made up of 14 amino acids. V dropped 5 bases and J dropped 3 bases, with 13 bases sitting between them. Germline values: CDR1 SNHLY, CDR2 FYNNEI. CDR3 loop: CASSLRGADYGYTF. The CDR3 DNA sequence: TGTGCCAGCAGTCTTAGGGGGGCTGACTATGGCTACACCTTC.

The chain couples TRBV6-1 to TRBJ2-2, with D unclear. Trimming shortened V by 8 bases and J by 6 bases, and 10 bases separated the two germline ends. CDR1 MNHNS and CDR2 SASEGT come from the germline V gene. The CDR3 spans 12 residues. In nucleotides, the CDR3 is TGTGCCAGCTTCTTCGAAGCCGGGGAGCTGTTTTTT. It codes for CASFFEAGELFF.

The chain uses TRBV7-2 and TRBJ1-2, with D perhaps TRBD1 (6 bases). CDR1 and CDR2 (germline): SGHTA, FQGNSA. Trimming cost V 4 bases and J 7 bases, with 16 bases left between them. The CDR3 has 14 residues. CDR3 in amino acids: CASSSDRIWAGYTF. The CDR3 region has the DNA TGTGCCAGCAGCTCGGACAGAATCTGGGCTGGCTACACCTTC. Supplemented by reference TRBV7-2 and TRBJ1-2, the full variable domain reads GAGVSQSPSNKVTEKGKDVELRCDPISGHTALYWYRQSLGQGLEFLIYFQGNSAPDKSGLPSDRFSAERTGGSVSTLTIQRTQQEDSAVYLCASSSDRIWAGYTFGSGTRLTVV.

This chain joins TRBV2 and TRBJ2-3; 14 nucleotides agree with TRBD2. The CDR3 sequence is 16 residues long. Trimming at V came to 5 bases and at J to 5 bases, leaving 6 bases not matched to a gene. The germline V gene has CDR1 SNHLY and CDR2 FYNNEI. CDR3 region: CASSSRLAGGVDTQYF. CDR3 nucleotides: TGTGCCAGCAGTTCCCGACTAGCGGGGGGGGTAGATACGCAGTATTTT.

The table lists this clone with a count of one. V gene TRBV12-5 combines with J gene TRBJ2-3; D is tentatively TRBD1 or TRBD2 (5 bases each). The germline gives CDR1 LGHNT, CDR2 FRNRAP. CDR3 length equals 15 residues. The V end lost 7 bases, the J end lost 0 bases, and 14 bases lay between the germline ends. CDR3 sequence: CASAPGRQSTDTQYF. Here the CDR3 DNA reads TGTGCTAGTGCCCCGGGACGGCAAAGCACAGATACGCAGTATTTT. The full variable domain, completed using reference TRBV12-5 and TRBJ2-3, is DARVTQTPRHKVTEMGQEVTMRCQPILGHNTVFWYRQTMMQGLELLAYFRNRAPLDDSGMPKDRFSAEMPDATLATLKIQPSEPRDSAVYFCASAPGRQSTDTQYFGPGTRLTVL.